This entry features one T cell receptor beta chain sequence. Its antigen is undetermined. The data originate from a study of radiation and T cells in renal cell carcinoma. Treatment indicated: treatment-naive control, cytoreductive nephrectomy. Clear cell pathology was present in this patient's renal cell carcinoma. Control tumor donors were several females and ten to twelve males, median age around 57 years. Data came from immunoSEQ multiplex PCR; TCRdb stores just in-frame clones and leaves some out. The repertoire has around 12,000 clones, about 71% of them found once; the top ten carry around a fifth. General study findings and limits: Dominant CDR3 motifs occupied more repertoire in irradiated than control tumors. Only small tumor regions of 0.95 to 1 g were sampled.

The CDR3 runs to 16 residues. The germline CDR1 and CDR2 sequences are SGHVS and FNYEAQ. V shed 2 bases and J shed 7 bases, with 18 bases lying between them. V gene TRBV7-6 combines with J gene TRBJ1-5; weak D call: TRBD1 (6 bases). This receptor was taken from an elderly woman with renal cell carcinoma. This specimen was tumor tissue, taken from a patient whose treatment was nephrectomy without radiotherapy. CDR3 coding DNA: TGTGCCAGCAGCTTACTAAGTGGGGGGGGCGGACAGCCCCAGCATTTT. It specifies CASSLLSGGGGQPQHF.